This T cell receptor (beta chain) was found in a study of blood T cell repertoires in COVID-19. About the study: Material from acute and convalescent COVID-19 was sourced from the United States, Italy and Spain.

Grouping used clinical history reported by participants in a survey and questionnaire. Here immunoSEQ multiplex PCR was the method, and the copy in TCRdb shows in-frame clones only, minus some. The sample comprises about 280,000 clones, roughly 89% of which are singletons, and 1.7% rests with the top ten. CDR3 size: 15 residues. V was clipped by 2 bases and J by 5 bases; unmatched bases: 4. Germline CDR1 is KGHSH and CDR2 is LQKENI. This receptor was identified in a young woman with acute COVID-19. The specimen was PBMCs or T cells enriched from blood (not recorded which). The chain has TRBV18 and TRBJ2-2; 8 positions match TRBD2. CDR3 bases: TGTGCCAGCTCACCAATAACGGGAGGGACCGGGGAGCTGTTTTTT. It is translated as CASSPITGGTGELFF.